The clone carrying this TCR beta chain was recorded only once. Its antigen remains unknown. These data are taken from a study of vaccination and CD4 T cells after COVID-19. Turning to the study itself: Eight to ten convalescent patients had mild and one had severe PCR-confirmed SARS-CoV-2 disease. Participants were given two doses of BNT162b2 or mRNA-1273 vaccine. From HCoV-229E, HCoV-OC43, HCoV-NL63 and SARS-CoV-2, overlapping spike peptides were used to stimulate the cells.

An Oncomine TCR Beta short-read assay was used to sequence the DNA from cultured CD4+ T cells. Using its own MiXCR run on the PCR reads, TCRdb lists one record per CDR3 protein. The table lists more than 9,000 distinct CDR3 sequences, roughly 50% of them singletons, with about 14% in the top ten. Whole-study results and caveats: A comparatively limited set of convalescent patients was examined, with no early post-infection timepoints.

The CDR3 spans 15 residues. Germline V lookup: CDR1 MNHEY, CDR2 SVGEGT. The V end was cut by 6 bases, the J end by 4 bases, with 15 bases between. Treatment denoted: roughly 11-day PBMC culture with coronavirus spike peptide pools or control peptides (ViraFEST assay). This receptor was identified in a human donor who had recovered from COVID-19. The genes are TRBV6-2 or TRBV6-3 and TRBJ1-4, with D tentatively TRBD1 (5 bases). Sequencing input: CD4+ T cells from blood, cultured in vitro. The CDR3 region has the DNA TGTGCCAGCAGATCGCGGGACGGTGTTAATGAAAAACTGTTTTTT. Translated: CASRSRDGVNEKLFF.